These 28 T cell receptor beta chains were sequenced from one sample in a study of cytomegalovirus exposure and HLA in healthy donors. The study ran its PCR with 60 Vbeta and 13 Jbeta primers. Here immunoSEQ multiplex PCR was the method, and the copy in TCRdb shows in-frame clones only, minus some. The sample lists roughly 170,000 clones; around 72% were seen once. Input material: PBMCs. The source is a female donor in good health and CMV-seronegative.

This clone was observed once. V is TRBV5-1 and J is TRBJ2-7, with 7 nucleotides matching TRBD1. Per germline, CDR1 SGHRS and CDR2 YFSETQ. J was trimmed by 2 bases and V by 5 bases; bases with no gene match: 4. This CDR3 comprises 13 residues. This CDR3 is CASSRDRAYEQYF. As DNA, the CDR3 is TGCGCCAGCAGTCGCGACAGGGCCTACGAGCAGTACTTC.

The CDR3 nucleotides are TGTGCCAGCAGTTACTCGACGGGGAACCTCTATGGCTACACCTTC. As protein: CASSYSTGNLYGYTF. This chain links TRBV6-5 with TRBJ1-2; D not resolved. Germline V gene data show CDR1 as MNHEY and CDR2 as SVGAGI. V was shortened by 0 bases and J by 4 bases, with 12 bases between the two germline ends. CDR3 size: 15 residues.

The chain recombines TRBV7-9 with TRBJ2-2, with 8 bases lining up with TRBD1. CDR3 length equals 16 residues. With 5 bases clipped from V and 1 base from J, the junction kept 6 bases outside the gene matches. Germline CDR1 SEHNR, CDR2 FQNEAQ (reference sequence). CDR3 in DNA: TGTGCCAGCAGCCCCCCGGGACAGGTGAACACCGGGGAGCTGTTTTTT. This codes for CASSPPGQVNTGELFF.

The V and J genes are TRBV9 and TRBJ2-1, with a possible D match to TRBD2 (6 bases). This CDR3 has 14 amino acids. The germline V and J ends were trimmed by 3 bases and 4 bases, with 11 bases remaining between them. Germline-derived CDR1 and CDR2 are SGDLS and YYNGEE. CDR3 amino acids: CASSANGGYNEQFF. CDR3 DNA: TGTGCCAGCAGCGCAAACGGGGGATACAATGAGCAGTTCTTC. The full variable domain, its missing parts supplied by reference TRBV9 and TRBJ2-1, is DSGVTQTPKHLITATGQRVTLRCSPRSGDLSVYWYQQSLDQGLQFLIQYYNGEERAKGNILERFSAQQFPDLHSELNLSSLELGDSALYFCASSANGGYNEQFFGPGTRLTVL.

This clone was seen only once. This chain uses TRBV9 with TRBJ1-1, with no clear D. This CDR3 is built from 13 residues. Germline V gene data show CDR1 as SGDLS and CDR2 as YYNGEE. The V end lost 4 bases, the J end lost 8 bases, and 15 bases lay between the germline ends. CDR3 nucleotide sequence: TGTGCCAGCAGCCCAGAGGCCCGTCCCGAAGCTTTCTTT. It translates to CASSPEARPEAFF.

V usage is TRBV29-1 and J usage is TRBJ2-7; D may be TRBD1 (6 bases). Germline-derived CDR1 and CDR2 are SQVTM and ANQGSEA. V lost 0 bases, J lost 6 bases, and 18 bases lay in between. The CDR3 length is 15 residues. The CDR3 coding sequence is TGCAGCGTTGAAGATCTGGGGGCCAGGGGCGGCGAGCAGTACTTC. This gives the protein CSVEDLGARGGEQYF.

The V and J genes are TRBV2 and TRBJ2-1; 9 nucleotides align to TRBD2. Germline CDR1 and CDR2: SNHLY and FYNNEI. This CDR3 region has 13 residues. The V segment lost 8 bases and the J segment 7 bases; nucleotides outside the gene matches: 6. The DNA for the CDR3 is TGTGCCAGCTGCGGGGGGGCCATGAATGAGCAGTTCTTC. Protein product: CASCGGAMNEQFF.

This clone has just a few counts. V is TRBV11-3 and J is TRBJ2-1; TRBD2 matches 14 bases. Germline V gene lookup returns CDR1 SGHNT and CDR2 YENEEA. This CDR3 has 15 residues. J was trimmed by 8 bases and V by 5 bases; bases with no gene match: 5. CDR3 in amino acids: CASSRGLAGGDEQFF. CDR3 DNA: TGTGCCAGCAGCCGAGGACTAGCGGGGGGCGATGAGCAGTTCTTC.

V and J are TRBV11-2 and TRBJ2-1; 8 nucleotides align to TRBD1. CDR1 is SGHAT and CDR2 is FQNNGV in the germline V gene. CDR3 length equals 16 residues. Losses at the gene ends were 3 bases for V and 2 bases for J; bases not matched to a gene: 6. In nucleotides, the CDR3 is TGTGCCAGCAGCTTCGGACAGGGAACAGCCTACAATGAGCAGTTCTTC. It specifies CASSFGQGTAYNEQFF.

This rearrangement joins TRBV6-1 to TRBJ1-6; TRBD1 is a possible D gene (5 bases). CDR1 is MNHNS, CDR2 SASEGT, per germline. This CDR3 comprises 12 residues. The V gene lost 8 bases and the J gene lost 9 bases, with 11 bases spanning the gap. The DNA for the CDR3 is TGTGCCAGCTGGACATCGACTTCACCCCTCCACTTT. Protein sequence: CASWTSTSPLHF.

The CDR3 spells CSFSRGHSNQPQHF. In nucleotides, the CDR3 is TGCAGCTTCAGTAGGGGACATAGCAATCAGCCCCAGCATTTT. The chain combines TRBV29-1 with TRBJ1-5, with TRBD1 as a possible D gene (6 bases). With 8 bases removed from V and 0 bases from J, the gap between germline ends came to 14 bases. CDR1 and CDR2 (germline): SQVTM, ANQGSEA. This CDR3 comprises 14 residues.

The V and J genes are TRBV4-3 and TRBJ2-2; D gene uncertain. Trimming stripped 0 bases from V and 8 bases from J, with 19 bases between. The CDR3 is 17 amino acids. Germline CDR1 reads LGHNA; CDR2 reads YSLEER. In DNA, the CDR3 is TGCGCCAGCAGCCAAGATTGGTCGCCGGGTGCAGATGGGGAGCTGTTTTTT. It specifies CASSQDWSPGADGELFF.

The chain employs TRBV2 and TRBJ2-7, with unresolved D. The ends were cut back, 6 bases at V and 6 bases at J, with 9 bases in the middle. Germline V lookup: CDR1 SNHLY, CDR2 FYNNEI. The CDR3 has 11 residues. This CDR3 reads CASSPRREQYF. The CDR3 coding sequence is TGTGCCAGCAGCCCCAGGCGCGAGCAGTACTTC.

The rearrangement uses TRBV5-1 and TRBJ1-4; D remains ambiguous. V was clipped by 5 bases and J by 3 bases, with 8 bases between them. The CDR3 has 13 amino acids. The germline V gene has CDR1 SGHRS and CDR2 YFSETQ. CDR3: CASRTGSNEKLFF. The CDR3 nucleotides are TGCGCCAGCAGAACCGGGTCTAATGAAAAACTGTTTTTT.

CDR3 in amino acids: CASSYTAEYYGYTF. CDR3 nucleotide sequence: TGTGCCAGCAGTTACACAGCGGAATACTATGGCTACACCTTC. The chain has TRBV6-6 and TRBJ1-2; D is undetermined. The CDR3 spans 14 residues. The germline V and J ends were trimmed by 2 bases and 3 bases, with 10 bases remaining between them. Germline values: CDR1 MNHNY, CDR2 SVGAGI (reference sequence).

This clone was counted only a few times. This chain connects TRBV27 to TRBJ1-4; 9 bases are a match to TRBD1. The junction had 14 bases not matched to a gene; V was cut back by 5 bases and J by 7 bases. Germline values: CDR1 MNHEY, CDR2 SMNVEV (reference sequence). The CDR3 contains 17 residues. The CDR3 is CASSTGGYSSFGEKLFF. In nucleotides, the CDR3 is TGTGCCAGCAGTACAGGGGGCTATTCTTCGTTCGGTGAAAAACTGTTTTTT.

V gene TRBV2 combines with J gene TRBJ2-5; TRBD2 agrees at 7 bases. The CDR3 length is 14 residues. J gave up 4 bases and V 6 bases, and 8 bases lay outside the gene matches. CDR1 is SNHLY and CDR2 is FYNNEI in the germline V gene. CDR3 amino acids: CASSPGGTTETQYF. CDR3 nucleotides: TGTGCCAGCAGCCCTGGCGGGACTACAGAGACCCAGTACTTC.

CDR3 DNA sequence: TGTGCCTGGAGTGTAATTGTCACCGGCTCCTACGAGCAGTACTTC. Translating it yields CAWSVIVTGSYEQYF. The V gene is TRBV30, the J gene TRBJ2-7, with D hard to call. Per the germline V gene, CDR1 is GTSNPN and CDR2 is SVGIG (reference sequence). Trimming cost V 0 bases and J 0 bases, with 12 bases left between them. The CDR3 totals 15 residues.

The chain has TRBV7-2 and TRBJ2-3; TRBD2 matches at 10 bases. This CDR3 contains 17 residues. CDR1 SGHTA and CDR2 FQGNSA come from the germline V gene. V lost 5 bases and J lost 1; bases outside the gene matches: 9. DNA of the CDR3: TGTGCCAGCAGCGCGAGAAGCGGGGGGGCAGGCACAGATACGCAGTATTTT. Its protein is CASSARSGGAGTDTQYF.

The chain employs TRBV4-2 and TRBJ1-5; 7 bases fit TRBD1. This CDR3 region has 15 residues. Germline V gene lookup returns CDR1 LGHNA and CDR2 YNFKEQ. V lost 3 bases, J lost 5 bases, and 7 bases stayed unmatched. DNA for the CDR3: TGTGCCAGCAGCCAGACGGGACAGAGTGATCAGCCCCAGCATTTT. This gives the protein CASSQTGQSDQPQHF.

The chain links TRBV4-1 to TRBJ1-5; a possible D gene is TRBD1 (5 bases). The CDR3 runs to 15 residues. V was trimmed by 4 bases and J by 6 bases, leaving 16 bases between them. Germline loops: CDR1 MGHRA, CDR2 YSYEKL. This CDR3 is CASSRGTDPSQPQHF. The CDR3 region has the DNA TGCGCCAGCAGCCGCGGGACCGACCCCAGTCAGCCCCAGCATTTT.

The chain joins TRBV19 to TRBJ1-1; D is possibly TRBD1 (5 bases). There are 15 residues in the CDR3. V lost 1 base and J 0 bases, leaving 9 bases between the germline ends. Germline V gene lookup returns CDR1 LNHDA and CDR2 SQIVND (reference sequence). CDR3 coding DNA: TGTGCCAGTAGTATAGTTACAGGTCTGAACACTGAAGCTTTCTTT. Encoded protein: CASSIVTGLNTEAFF.

The rearrangement uses TRBV4-3 and TRBJ2-1; TRBD2 aligns across 8 bases. Germline CDR1 LGHNA, CDR2 YSLEER. V lost 0 bases to trimming and J lost 2 bases; unmatched junction nucleotides: 3. The CDR3 covers 16 residues. The CDR3, as DNA: TGCGCCAGCAGCCAAGAGGGAGCGGGGGCCTACAATGAGCAGTTCTTC. Amino acid sequence: CASSQEGAGAYNEQFF.

The rearrangement uses TRBV28 and TRBJ2-1, with 9 bases that match TRBD2. Per the germline V gene, CDR1 is MDHEN and CDR2 is SYDVKM. The CDR3 totals 17 residues. The V segment lost 0 bases and the J segment 8 bases; nucleotides outside the gene matches: 11. The chain's CDR3 is CASSLWGAGGTWDEQFF. The CDR3 coding sequence is TGTGCCAGCAGTTTATGGGGAGCGGGAGGAACCTGGGATGAGCAGTTCTTC. Full variable domain (outside the CDR3, taken from reference TRBV28 and TRBJ2-1): DVKVTQSSRYLVKRTGEKVFLECVQDMDHENMFWYRQDPGLGLRLIYFSYDVKMKEKGDIPEGYSVSREKKERFSLILESASTNQTSMYLCASSLWGAGGTWDEQFFGPGTRLTVL.

This clone was recorded a few times. The rearrangement links TRBV7-2 to TRBJ2-7; TRBD1 matches at 9 bases. The CDR3 totals 15 residues. Germline CDR1 is SGHTA and CDR2 is FQGNSA. The ends lost 0 bases at V and 5 bases at J; junction bases unmatched: 5. The CDR3 DNA follows: TGTGCCAGCAGCTTAGCCGGGACAGGGTTCGACGAGCAGTACTTC. This sequence encodes CASSLAGTGFDEQYF.

In nucleotides, the CDR3 is TGCAGCGTCCGGACAGGGAGTGGGGCCAATCAGCCCCAGCATTTT. It codes for CSVRTGSGANQPQHF. This chain uses TRBV29-1 with TRBJ1-5; 8 bases are shared with TRBD1. The germline gives CDR1 SQVTM, CDR2 ANQGSEA. V lost 6 bases to trimming and J lost 3 bases; unmatched junction nucleotides: 10. This CDR3 has 15 residues.

The V gene is TRBV7-8, the J gene TRBJ1-2, with no clear D. The CDR3 contains 15 residues. CDR1 and CDR2 (germline): SGHVS, FQNEAQ. V was pared by 7 bases and J by 3 bases, with 18 bases between. The CDR3 region is CASILAEGIDYGYTF. The CDR3 nucleotides are TGTGCCAGCATTCTGGCAGAGGGCATCGACTATGGCTACACCTTC.

V usage is TRBV7-2 and J usage is TRBJ2-7; a possible D gene is TRBD2 (5 bases). V shed 1 base and J shed 9 bases, with 13 bases lying between them. The CDR3 runs to 13 residues. In germline, CDR1 is SGHTA, CDR2 FQGNSA. CDR3 residues: CASSLVGVRGQYF. For the CDR3, the DNA is TGTGCCAGCAGCTTAGTAGGTGTACGGGGGCAGTACTTC. Based on the CDR3 plus reference TRBV7-2 and TRBJ2-7, the full variable domain is GAGVSQSPSNKVTEKGKDVELRCDPISGHTALYWYRQSLGQGLEFLIYFQGNSAPDKSGLPSDRFSAERTGGSVSTLTIQRTQQEDSAVYLCASSLVGVRGQYFGPGTRLTVT.